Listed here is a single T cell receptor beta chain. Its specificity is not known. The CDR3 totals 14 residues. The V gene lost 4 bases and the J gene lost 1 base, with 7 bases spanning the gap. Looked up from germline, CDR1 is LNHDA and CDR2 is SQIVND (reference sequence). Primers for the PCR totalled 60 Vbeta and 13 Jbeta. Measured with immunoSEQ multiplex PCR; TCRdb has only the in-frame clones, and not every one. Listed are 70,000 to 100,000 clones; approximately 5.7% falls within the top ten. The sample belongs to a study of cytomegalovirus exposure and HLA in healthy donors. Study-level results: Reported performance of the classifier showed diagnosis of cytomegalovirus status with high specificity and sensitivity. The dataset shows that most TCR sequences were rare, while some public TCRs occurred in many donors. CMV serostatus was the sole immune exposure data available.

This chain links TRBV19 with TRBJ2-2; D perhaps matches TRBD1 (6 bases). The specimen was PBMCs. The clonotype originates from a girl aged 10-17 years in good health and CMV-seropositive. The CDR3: CASSTTGNTGELFF. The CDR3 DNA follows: TGTGCCAGTAGTACGACAGGGAACACCGGGGAGCTGTTTTTT.